Below, 32 T cell receptor beta chains from the same sample are listed, as sequenced in a study of cytomegalovirus exposure and HLA in healthy donors. PCR involved 60 Vbeta and 13 Jbeta primers. Measured with immunoSEQ multiplex PCR; TCRdb has only the in-frame clones, and not every one. The data contain about 130,000 clones, about four fifths of them singletons. Material for sequencing was PBMCs. The origin of the receptors is a man aged 25 to 40 in good health.

The V and J genes are TRBV6-5 and TRBJ2-7; 11 nucleotides agree with TRBD2. This CDR3 has 15 amino acids. J lost 3 bases, V lost 6 bases, and 7 bases had no gene match. Germline V gene lookup returns CDR1 MNHEY and CDR2 SVGAGI. The CDR3 DNA follows: TGTGCCAGCAGGCCCTCCGGGACTAGCGGCTACGAGCAGTACTTC. Protein: CASRPSGTSGYEQYF.

Comments on this clone: As the CDR3 is not closed by the conserved phenylalanine or tryptophan, this likely results from a read error. The DNA is omitted, as the CDR3 cannot be located on it reliably, and the CDR3 follows TCRdb's listing. The chain employs TRBV21-1 and TRBJ1-1; the D call TRBD1 from the table was never checked on the DNA. TRBV21-1 is given as a pseudogene. The CDR3 totals 8 residues, both ends included. CDR3 loop: CASNSTFL.

This clone was seen only a few times. The genes are TRBV7-8 and TRBJ1-2, with D possibly matching TRBD1 (5 bases). Trimming took 0 bases from V and 7 from J, leaving 12 bases between them. This CDR3 is built from 14 residues. The germline V gene has CDR1 SGHVS and CDR2 FQNEAQ. As DNA, the CDR3 is TGTGCCAGCAGCTTAGCGAGTTCAGGGATTGGCTACACCTTC. Protein product: CASSLASSGIGYTF.

The chain carries TRBV10-3 and TRBJ2-5, with TRBD2 matching 7 bases. V trimming: 5 bases; J trimming: 1 base; junction bases outside the gene matches: 4. This CDR3 is 14 amino acids long. Per germline, CDR1 ENHRY and CDR2 SYGVKD. The DNA for the CDR3 is TGTGCCATCAGTCCTAGCGGCCCCCAAGAGACCCAGTACTTC. Translated, it gives CAISPSGPQETQYF.

The V call is TRBV18, the J call TRBJ2-7, with a tentative D call TRBD1 (5 bases). CDR1 and CDR2 (germline): KGHSH, LQKENI. Between the trimmed V and J ends, which lost 3 bases and 7 bases, there was a span of 10 bases. The CDR3 is 12 amino acids. The CDR3 DNA reads as TGTGCCAGCTCACCCTCAGGGCGGGAGCAGTACTTC. Its translation: CASSPSGREQYF.

This clone showed up just a few times. The genes are TRBV11-3 and TRBJ2-1; 9 bases are shared with TRBD2. Germline V gene lookup returns CDR1 SGHNT and CDR2 YENEEA. Unmatched junction bases numbered 2, after V lost 1 base and J lost 4 bases. The CDR3 is made up of 15 amino acids. The CDR3 DNA reads as TGTGCCAGCAGCTTAGTCCTAGCGGGATACAATGAGCAGTTCTTC. Translated, it gives CASSLVLAGYNEQFF. The whole variable domain, remainder taken from reference TRBV11-3 and TRBJ2-1, is EAGVVQSPRYKIIEKKQPVAFWCNPISGHNTLYWYLQNLGQGPELLIRYENEEAVDDSQLPKDRFSAERLKGVDSTLKIQPAELGDSAVYLCASSLVLAGYNEQFFGPGTRLTVL.

This chain joins TRBV7-9 and TRBJ2-5; D perhaps matches TRBD2 (5 bases). Germline assignment: CDR1 SEHNR and CDR2 FQNEAQ (reference sequence). The CDR3 extends over 13 amino acids. V was clipped by 4 bases and J by 3 bases, with 9 bases between them. For the CDR3, the DNA is TGTGCCAGCAGCTCCGGAGGAGAAGAGACCCAGTACTTC. Translation gives CASSSGGEETQYF.

This rearrangement joins TRBV7-2 to TRBJ2-5; the D gene is possibly TRBD1 (8 bases). Per germline, CDR1 SGHTA and CDR2 FQGNSA. V lost 5 bases to trimming and J lost 5 bases, with 15 bases between them. The CDR3 spans 14 residues. The CDR3 loop is CASSPSQGGETQYF. The CDR3 coding sequence is TGTGCCAGCAGCCCGTCACAGGGGGGGGAGACCCAGTACTTC.

The chain joins TRBV6-1 to TRBJ1-1, with D unresolved. This CDR3 region has 13 residues. CDR1 is MNHNS and CDR2 is SASEGT in the germline V gene. V shed 5 bases and J shed 6 bases, with 13 bases lying between them. CDR3 loop: CASSWWEGAEAFF. The CDR3 DNA sequence: TGTGCCAGCAGTTGGTGGGAGGGCGCTGAAGCTTTCTTT.

The chain employs TRBV2 and TRBJ2-1; weak D call: TRBD1 (6 bases). The germline gives CDR1 SNHLY, CDR2 FYNNEI. V lost 8 bases and J lost 8, with 25 bases in between. The CDR3 length is 16 residues. The CDR3 nucleotides read TGTGCCAGCGATGGCCCGGTTACGGGACACTTCGATGAGCAGTTCTTC. This encodes CASDGPVTGHFDEQFF.

This clone has just one count. V usage is TRBV4-1 and J usage is TRBJ2-3; 14 bases align to TRBD2. Per germline, CDR1 MGHRA and CDR2 YSYEKL. The length of the CDR3 is 13 residues. The CDR3 region is CATGLAGADTQYF. Written as DNA, the CDR3 is TGCGCGACGGGACTAGCGGGGGCAGATACGCAGTATTTT.

V usage is TRBV7-9 and J usage is TRBJ1-4; 8 bases line up with TRBD1. The germline gives CDR1 SEHNR, CDR2 FQNEAQ (reference sequence). V was clipped by 1 base and J by 5 bases; unmatched bases: 6. The CDR3 spans 16 residues. CDR3 nucleotide sequence: TGTGCCAGCAGCTTAGATGGCGACAGGGGAAATGAAAAACTGTTTTTT. Protein sequence: CASSLDGDRGNEKLFF.

The J gene is TRBJ1-1, the V gene TRBV7-2; D may be TRBD1 (6 bases). Trimming pared 1 base from V and 4 bases from J, leaving 13 bases between. CDR3 size: 15 residues. Germline CDR1 is SGHTA and CDR2 is FQGNSA. The CDR3 nucleotides read TGTGCCAGCAGCTTAGTCTCCACAGGGTCCACTGAAGCTTTCTTT. Translated, it gives CASSLVSTGSTEAFF.

This clone showed up just a few times. Other nucleotide sequences from this sample produce the same CDR3. V gene TRBV19 combines with J gene TRBJ2-5; 9 bases match TRBD2. The CDR3 length is 17 residues. After removal of 6 bases from V and 5 bases from J, the junction contained 16 bases not matched to a gene. Germline CDR1 reads LNHDA; CDR2 reads SQIVND (reference sequence). CDR3 DNA: TGTGCCAGTAGCCCCCCCCGGGGACGGGCGGGGGGGGAGACCCAGTACTTC. Residues: CASSPPRGRAGGETQYF.

This chain links TRBV5-5 with TRBJ2-7; D remains ambiguous. This CDR3 comprises 14 residues. CDR1 is SGHKS, CDR2 YYEKEE, per germline (reference sequence). The V end lost 3 bases, the J end lost 3 bases, and 13 bases lay between the germline ends. CDR3 in DNA: TGTGCCAGCAGCTCTGGGCGAAGAGACTACGAGCAGTACTTC. This encodes CASSSGRRDYEQYF.

The J gene is TRBJ2-1, the V gene TRBV15; 9 bases align to TRBD2. J gave up 10 bases and V 0 bases, and 1 base lay outside the gene matches. This CDR3 has 13 amino acids. CDR1 is LNHNV, CDR2 YYDKDF, per germline (reference sequence). The CDR3 region has the DNA TGTGCCACCAGCAGAGAAGCGGGGGGAGAGCAGTTCTTC. Translating gives CATSREAGGEQFF.

V is TRBV5-6 and J is TRBJ1-6; D possibly corresponds to TRBD1 (5 bases). Per the germline V gene, CDR1 is SGHDT and CDR2 is YYEEEE. The V gene lost 0 bases and the J gene lost 16 bases, with 14 bases spanning the gap. This CDR3 has 13 residues. The CDR3 loop is CASSLGRAPTLHF. Here the CDR3 DNA reads TGTGCCAGCAGCTTGGGCAGGGCACCTACACTCCACTTT.

This clone has a single count. This rearrangement joins TRBV6-5 to TRBJ1-1, with D unclear. Germline CDR1 is MNHEY and CDR2 is SVGAGI. CDR3 length: 14 amino acids. V was trimmed by 6 bases and J by 0 bases, leaving 11 bases between them. The CDR3 spells CASSQQLMNTEAFF. CDR3 DNA: TGTGCCAGCAGCCAACAGCTCATGAACACTGAAGCTTTCTTT.

The chain recombines TRBV29-1 with TRBJ2-2; 10 nucleotides agree with TRBD1. The germline CDR1 and CDR2 sequences are SQVTM and ANQGSEA. The CDR3 is 13 amino acids. J was trimmed by 5 bases and V by 4 bases; bases with no gene match: 1. CDR3 sequence (DNA): TGCAGCGTTGGGGGACAGGGGACCGGGGAGCTGTTTTTT. Its protein is CSVGGQGTGELFF.

The rearrangement links TRBV7-2 to TRBJ1-5, with a tentative D call TRBD1 (6 bases). This CDR3 region has 15 residues. Germline CDR1 reads SGHTA; CDR2 reads FQGNSA. Trimming took 1 base from V and 5 from J, leaving 12 bases between them. In DNA, the CDR3 is TGTGCCAGCAGCTTAGTTTTGGACAGTTATCAGCCCCAGCATTTT. It is translated as CASSLVLDSYQPQHF.

V gene TRBV18 combines with J gene TRBJ1-2; possible D gene TRBD1, 6 bases. The V end lost 4 bases, the J end lost 4 bases, and 19 bases lay between the germline ends. Looked up from germline, CDR1 is KGHSH and CDR2 is LQKENI. This CDR3 spans 16 amino acids. This CDR3 reads CASSLRREGDPYGYTF. The CDR3 DNA is TGTGCCAGCTCACTACGTCGGGAGGGGGATCCCTATGGCTACACCTTC. Using reference TRBV18 and TRBJ1-2 for the parts outside the CDR3, the full variable domain is NAGVMQNPRHLVRRRGQEARLRCSPMKGHSHVYWYRQLPEEGLKFMVYLQKENIIDESGMPKERFSAEFPKEGPSILRIQQVVRGDSAAYFCASSLRREGDPYGYTFGSGTRLTVV.

A single count supports this clone. This specimen includes other DNA sequences encoding the same CDR3. The chain has TRBV7-8 and TRBJ2-7; 7 bases are shared with TRBD1. The CDR3 has 14 residues. Germline trimming cut 9 bases from V and 2 bases from J; bases unmatched to any gene: 10. From germline, CDR1 is SGHVS and CDR2 FQNEAQ. CDR3 sequence: CASSPWTGTYEQYF. CDR3 DNA: TGTGCCAGTAGCCCCTGGACAGGAACCTACGAGCAGTACTTC.

The V gene is TRBV7-9, the J gene TRBJ1-2; weak D call: TRBD1 (6 bases). The CDR3 length is 11 residues. Germline-derived CDR1 and CDR2 are SEHNR and FQNEAQ (reference sequence). V was trimmed by 4 bases and J by 14 bases, leaving 14 bases between them. The CDR3 loop is CASSSGGSGTF. The CDR3 DNA reads as TGTGCCAGCAGCTCGGGGGGCAGTGGGACCTTC.

The V call is TRBV27, the J call TRBJ2-2; D not resolved. CDR1 and CDR2 (germline): MNHEY, SMNVEV (reference sequence). The CDR3 is 13 amino acids. Trimming left V 5 bases short and J 7 bases short, with 11 bases between. DNA for the CDR3: TGTGCCAGCAGTGACTCAATCCGCGGGGAGCTGTTTTTT. It codes for CASSDSIRGELFF.

This chain uses TRBV7-2 with TRBJ1-2; 7 bases line up with TRBD1. Germline CDR1 and CDR2: SGHTA and FQGNSA. The V gene end was trimmed by 7 bases and the J gene end by 2 bases; junction bases not matched to a gene: 7. There are 14 residues in the CDR3. The CDR3 reads CASTKQGFNYGYTF. CDR3 coding DNA: TGTGCCAGCACCAAACAGGGGTTCAACTATGGCTACACCTTC.

The genes are TRBV12-5 and TRBJ2-7; perhaps TRBD2 as D (6 bases). Trimming cost V 3 bases and J 2 bases, with 14 bases left between them. Germline V lookup: CDR1 LGHNT, CDR2 FRNRAP. CDR3 length: 15 amino acids. The CDR3 DNA reads TGTGCTAGTGGTTTCTCCGGAGGGGTGACCTACGAGCAGTACTTC. Protein: CASGFSGGVTYEQYF.

The chain couples TRBV29-1 to TRBJ2-3; tentative D call: TRBD2 (6 bases). The CDR3 length is 14 residues. CDR1 is SQVTM, CDR2 ANQGSEA, per germline. Deletions cut 3 bases from V and 1 base from J, with 11 bases between. The CDR3 DNA is TGCAGCGTTGACAGCGGGCCCCGCACAGATACGCAGTATTTT. Translating it yields CSVDSGPRTDTQYF.

The CDR3 sequence is CASSSVEGSEQYF. The CDR3 region has the DNA TGTGCCAGCAGTTCGGTCGAGGGCAGCGAGCAGTACTTC. The chain joins TRBV27 to TRBJ2-7; D may be TRBD2 (5 bases). CDR3 size: 13 residues. Germline assignment: CDR1 MNHEY and CDR2 SMNVEV (reference sequence). Trimming stripped 4 bases from V and 6 bases from J, with 13 bases between.

The gene calls are TRBV10-3 and TRBJ2-1; TRBD2 matches at 8 bases. The CDR3 has 13 amino acids. The germline V gene encodes CDR1 ENHRY and CDR2 SYGVKD. V trimming: 7 bases; J trimming: 7 bases; junction bases outside the gene matches: 6. The CDR3 DNA follows: TGTGCCATCACGCGAGCGGGAGTAAATGAGCAGTTCTTC. It translates to CAITRAGVNEQFF.

This clone has just one count. The CDR3 is CASRPRDRGPGELFF. CDR3 nucleotides: TGTGCCAGTCGACCCCGGGACAGGGGGCCCGGGGAGCTGTTTTTT. The rearrangement uses TRBV28 and TRBJ2-2, with TRBD1 identical over 12 bases. The J segment lost 6 bases and the V segment lost 9 bases, leaving 8 bases of the junction unmatched. Germline V lookup: CDR1 MDHEN, CDR2 SYDVKM. The CDR3 runs 15 residues.

The chain links TRBV21-1 to TRBJ1-5. TRBV21-1 is a pseudogene. The CDR3 contains 10 residues. The CDR3 loop reads CDAPHPPQHF. In DNA form, the CDR3 reads TGTGACGCGCCCCATCCGCCCCAGCATTTT.

The chain is built from TRBV27 and TRBJ2-1, with 11 bases fitting TRBD2. V shed 4 bases, J shed 6 bases, and the junction held 8 bases outside the gene matches. This CDR3 spans 16 amino acids. Germline-derived CDR1 and CDR2 are MNHEY and SMNVEV (reference sequence). The CDR3 sequence: CASSWASGRMPNEQFF. The CDR3 DNA follows: TGTGCCAGCAGTTGGGCTAGCGGGAGGATGCCCAATGAGCAGTTCTTC.